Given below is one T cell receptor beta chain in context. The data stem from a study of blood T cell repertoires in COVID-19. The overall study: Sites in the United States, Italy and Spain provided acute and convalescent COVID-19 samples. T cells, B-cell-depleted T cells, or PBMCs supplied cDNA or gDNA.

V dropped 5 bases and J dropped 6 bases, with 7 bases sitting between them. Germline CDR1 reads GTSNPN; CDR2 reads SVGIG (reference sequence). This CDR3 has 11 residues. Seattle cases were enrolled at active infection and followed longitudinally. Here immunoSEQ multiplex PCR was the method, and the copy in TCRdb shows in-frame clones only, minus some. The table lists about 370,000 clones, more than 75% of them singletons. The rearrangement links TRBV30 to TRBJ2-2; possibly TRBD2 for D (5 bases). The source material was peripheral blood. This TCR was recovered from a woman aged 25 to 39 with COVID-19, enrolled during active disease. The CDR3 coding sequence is TGTGCCTGGGGGAGCGCCGGGGAGCTGTTTTTT. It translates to CAWGSAGELFF.